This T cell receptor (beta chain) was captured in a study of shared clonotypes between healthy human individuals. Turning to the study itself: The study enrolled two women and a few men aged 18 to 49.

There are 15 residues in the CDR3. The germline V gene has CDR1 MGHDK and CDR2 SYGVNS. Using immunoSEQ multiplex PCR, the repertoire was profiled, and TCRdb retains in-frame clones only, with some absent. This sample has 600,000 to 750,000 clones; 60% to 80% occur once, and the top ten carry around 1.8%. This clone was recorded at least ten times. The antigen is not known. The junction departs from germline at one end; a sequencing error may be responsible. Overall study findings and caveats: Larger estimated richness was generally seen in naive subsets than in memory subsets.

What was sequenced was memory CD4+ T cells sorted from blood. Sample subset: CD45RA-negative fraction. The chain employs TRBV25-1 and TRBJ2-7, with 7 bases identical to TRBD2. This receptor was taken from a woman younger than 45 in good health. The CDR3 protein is CASSERAGVSHEQYF. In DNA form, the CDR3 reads TGTGCCAGCAGTGAAAGGGCGGGAGTCTCCCACGAGCAGTACTTC.